This T cell receptor (beta chain) was profiled in a study of blood T cell repertoires in COVID-19. The assay was immunoSEQ multiplex PCR, and TCRdb's table has in-frame clones only and misses some. The sample includes roughly 250,000 clones, about 82% seen only once; the top ten take around 2%. Looked up from germline, CDR1 is SGHRS and CDR2 is YFSETQ. Unmatched junction bases numbered 14, after V lost 3 bases and J lost 5 bases. This CDR3 is 17 amino acids long. Participants were placed into cohorts based on the clinical history they reported. The clonotype originates from a woman aged 45-60 years who had recovered from COVID-19. Sequencing was performed on PBMCs or T cells enriched from blood (not recorded which). The V call is TRBV5-1, the J call TRBJ2-3; 8 bases are shared with TRBD1. The CDR3 DNA reads as TGCGCCAGCAGCTCAGGGAAACCGGGACAGGCTAAAGATACGCAGTATTTT. It yields the protein CASSSGKPGQAKDTQYF.